Below are 30 T cell receptor beta chains sequenced from a single sample in a study of blood T cell repertoires in COVID-19. This table comes from immunoSEQ multiplex PCR, and its TCRdb copy is limited to in-frame clones, with some not included. The sample includes under 200,000 clones, around 79% of them seen just once. Source material: PBMCs or T cells enriched from blood (not recorded which). All receptors derive from a man between 50 and 59 years old who had recovered from COVID-19.

The gene calls are TRBV3-1 (or the pseudogene TRBV3-2) and TRBJ1-2; D gene ambiguous. The CDR3 contains 14 residues. In germline, CDR1 is LGHDT, CDR2 YNNKEL (reference sequence). Trimming removed 4 bases at V and 8 bases at J, with 17 bases between. The CDR3 loop reads CASSPTPTLGGYTF. The CDR3 bases are TGTGCCAGCAGCCCTACTCCTACGCTAGGCGGCTACACCTTC.

The rearrangement uses TRBV4-2 and TRBJ1-1; D unclear. This CDR3 has 13 amino acids. V lost 0 bases and J lost 5, with 7 bases in between. From germline, CDR1 is LGHNA and CDR2 YNFKEQ. The DNA of the CDR3 is TGTGCCAGCAGCCAAGAACAGCGGACTGAAGCTTTCTTT. It codes for CASSQEQRTEAFF.

This chain's CDR3 is CASSRYFDREAFF. The DNA of the CDR3 is TGTGCCAGCAGCCGATATTTCGACAGGGAAGCTTTCTTT. The V and J genes are TRBV5-5 and TRBJ1-1; D is possibly TRBD1 (6 bases). The length of the CDR3 is 13 residues. Germline V gene data show CDR1 as SGHKS and CDR2 as YYEKEE (reference sequence). Trimming left V 4 bases short and J 8 bases short, with 15 bases between.

The chain carries TRBV7-5 and TRBJ1-5; the listed D gene, TRBD1, was not tested against the DNA. TRBV7-5 represents a pseudogene. The CDR3 spans 16 residues. The chain's CDR3 is CARSLDRGLLNQPQHF. CDR3 nucleotide sequence: TGTGCCAGAAGTTTGGACAGGGGGCTACTAAATCAGCCCCAGCATTTT.

This chain uses TRBV19 with TRBJ2-1; 12 bases map to TRBD2. The CDR3 has 17 amino acids. Trimming took 5 bases from V and 8 from J; bases not matched to a gene: 13. Germline lookup yields CDR1 LNHDA and CDR2 SQIVND (reference sequence). Here the CDR3 DNA reads TGTGCCAGTAGTCCCCGACTAGCGGGAGAGGGTGCCCATGAGCAGTTCTTC. This sequence encodes CASSPRLAGEGAHEQFF.

The chain uses TRBV4-2 and TRBJ1-4, with TRBD1 matching over 7 bases. J gave up 2 bases and V 1 base, and 4 bases lay outside the gene matches. The CDR3 consists of 16 residues. Germline V CDR1 and CDR2: LGHNA, YNFKEQ. The CDR3 DNA follows: TGTGCCAGCAGCCAAGGACAGGGTAGGACTAATGAAAAACTGTTTTTT. Translated: CASSQGQGRTNEKLFF.

The chain carries TRBV28 and TRBJ1-1, with unresolved D. Per the germline V gene, CDR1 is MDHEN and CDR2 is SYDVKM. The CDR3 covers 12 residues. The V gene lost 6 bases and the J gene lost 1 base, with 6 bases spanning the gap. The CDR3 sequence: CASREGNTEAFF. The CDR3 region has the DNA TGTGCCAGCAGGGAGGGGAACACTGAAGCTTTCTTT.

Comment on this clone: Germline and junction disagree at one end, which may indicate a read error. The chain has TRBV24-1 and TRBJ2-7, with D possibly matching TRBD1 (6 bases). CDR1 and CDR2 (germline): KGHDR, SFDVKD. CDR3 length: 15 residues. CDR3 in DNA: TGTGCCACCAGGCTTCAGGGGAGTAGGTCCTGCGAGCAGTACTTC. This sequence encodes CATRLQGSRSCEQYF.

The chain links TRBV7-8 to TRBJ2-7; 7 nucleotides agree with TRBD2. The CDR3 consists of 14 residues. After removal of 6 bases from V and 3 bases from J, the junction contained 8 bases not matched to a gene. Germline CDR1 is SGHVS and CDR2 is FQNEAQ. The CDR3 sequence: CASRPIGGGYEQYF. For the CDR3, the DNA is TGTGCCAGCAGACCTATTGGCGGGGGCTACGAGCAGTACTTC.

V and J are TRBV6-5 and TRBJ1-5; D not resolved. Deletions cut 2 bases from V and 1 base from J, with 9 bases between. This CDR3 is built from 15 residues. Germline loops: CDR1 MNHEY, CDR2 SVGAGI. The CDR3 sequence: CASSYGRKSNQPQHF. The DNA of the CDR3 is TGTGCCAGCAGTTACGGCAGGAAAAGCAATCAGCCCCAGCATTTT.

The gene calls are TRBV5-8 and TRBJ1-5; D is ambiguous. The CDR3 is 13 amino acids. V was cut by 5 bases and J by 2 bases, with 8 bases left in between. Germline loops: CDR1 SGHTS, CDR2 YDEGEE. The CDR3 nucleotides read TGTGCCAGCAGTTACGCGGGCAATCAGCCCCAGCATTTT. It is translated as CASSYAGNQPQHF.

The chain is built from TRBV5-1 and TRBJ2-2, with D possibly matching TRBD2 (7 bases). Between the trimmed V and J ends, which lost 4 bases and 3 bases, there was a span of 13 bases. The CDR3 contains 15 residues. Looked up from germline, CDR1 is SGHRS and CDR2 is YFSETQ. CDR3 DNA: TGCGCCAGCAGCGATACAGGGAGGGACACCGGGGAGCTGTTTTTT. Encoded protein: CASSDTGRDTGELFF.

The CDR3 region has the DNA TGTGCCAGCTTGGACAACTCCTACGAGCAGTACTTC. Translated, it gives CASLDNSYEQYF. The chain has TRBV27 and TRBJ2-7, with TRBD1 as a possible D gene (5 bases). Germline values: CDR1 MNHEY, CDR2 SMNVEV (reference sequence). The CDR3 is 12 amino acids. Trimming took 8 bases from V and 0 from J, leaving 8 bases between them.

This chain connects TRBV4-1 to TRBJ1-2, with 8 bases fitting TRBD1. V gave up 0 bases and J gave up 5 bases; unmatched junction bases: 11. There are 17 residues in the CDR3. CDR1 is MGHRA, CDR2 YSYEKL, per germline. The CDR3 sequence: CASSQDRAGGARYGYTF. CDR3 in DNA: TGCGCCAGCAGCCAAGATCGGGCAGGGGGCGCTCGTTATGGCTACACCTTC.

This chain connects TRBV29-1 to TRBJ2-7, with D uncertain. The germline gives CDR1 SQVTM, CDR2 ANQGSEA. V was pared by 4 bases and J by 7 bases, with 11 bases between. The CDR3 spans 11 residues. The CDR3 DNA reads TGCAGCGTTGGAGGCCCCGGGGAGCAGTACTTC. Its protein is CSVGGPGEQYF.

This clone was observed a few times. This chain uses TRBV27 with TRBJ2-3, with 8 nucleotides matching TRBD1. J lost 2 bases, V lost 3 bases, and 1 base had no gene match. The CDR3 has 14 amino acids. Germline loops: CDR1 MNHEY, CDR2 SMNVEV (reference sequence). The CDR3 DNA is TGTGCCAGCAGTTTGCAGGGGGCCACAGATACGCAGTATTTT. It yields the protein CASSLQGATDTQYF.

The chain links TRBV7-3 to TRBJ2-3, with D perhaps matching TRBD1 (7 bases). Germline assignment: CDR1 SGHTA and CDR2 FQGTGA. V lost 4 bases to trimming and J lost 0 bases, with 8 bases between them. This CDR3 has 14 residues. CDR3 region: CASSSGGSTDTQYF. The CDR3 DNA reads as TGTGCCAGCAGCTCAGGGGGGAGCACAGATACGCAGTATTTT.

The V gene is TRBV7-8, the J gene TRBJ2-7; weak D call: TRBD2 (6 bases). The CDR3 is 14 residues long. From germline, CDR1 is SGHVS and CDR2 FQNEAQ. The V and J ends lost 1 base and 1 base respectively, with 8 bases between them. The CDR3 sequence: CASSLVADSYEQYF. CDR3 bases: TGTGCCAGCAGCTTAGTAGCGGATTCCTACGAGCAGTACTTC.

The chain employs TRBV7-2 and TRBJ2-3; D is unclear. V shed 2 bases and J shed 0 bases, with 12 bases lying between them. This CDR3 comprises 16 residues. Germline V gene sequence: CDR1 SGHTA, CDR2 FQGNSA. The CDR3 spells CASSLLVGGSTDTQYF. As DNA, the CDR3 is TGTGCCAGCAGCTTACTCGTCGGCGGAAGCACAGATACGCAGTATTTT.

This clone was recorded only once. V gene TRBV30 combines with J gene TRBJ2-3, with 8 bases aligning to TRBD2. CDR1 and CDR2 (germline): GTSNPN, SVGIG (reference sequence). Trimming removed 4 bases from V and 2 bases from J; junction bases left unmatched: 8. The CDR3 runs 15 residues. The CDR3 coding sequence is TGTGCCTGGAACCGATTAGCGGGGAACACAGATACGCAGTATTTT. This sequence encodes CAWNRLAGNTDTQYF.

The rearrangement uses TRBV28 and TRBJ2-4, with 8 bases matching TRBD2. Germline V lookup: CDR1 MDHEN, CDR2 SYDVKM. Unmatched junction bases numbered 9, after V lost 5 bases and J lost 6 bases. This CDR3 is 15 amino acids long. CDR3 protein: CASSPPGTSRNIQYF. For the CDR3, the DNA is TGTGCCAGCAGTCCCCCCGGGACTAGTAGAAACATTCAGTACTTC.

This clone was recorded only once. The chain links TRBV19 to TRBJ2-1; TRBD1 is a possible D gene (5 bases). This CDR3 is 13 amino acids long. Germline CDR1 and CDR2: LNHDA and SQIVND (reference sequence). Trimming removed 5 bases at V and 6 bases at J, with 11 bases between. As DNA, the CDR3 is TGTGCCAGTAGTCCAGAAGACAGCAATGAGCAGTTCTTC. It specifies CASSPEDSNEQFF.

The rearrangement links TRBV29-1 to TRBJ1-5, with a weak D call TRBD1 (5 bases). From germline, CDR1 is SQVTM and CDR2 ANQGSEA. This CDR3 is built from 15 residues. Trimming left V 6 bases short and J 2 bases short, with 17 bases between. CDR3 nucleotide sequence: TGCAGCGTCGGCTCTGTCAGGGTGGGCAATCAGCCCCAGCATTTT. This sequence encodes CSVGSVRVGNQPQHF. Based on the CDR3 plus reference TRBV29-1 and TRBJ1-5, the full variable domain is SAVISQKPSRDICQRGTSLTIQCQVDSQVTMMFWYRQQPGQSLTLIATANQGSEATYESGFVIDKFPISRPNLTFSTLTVSNMSPEDSSIYLCSVGSVRVGNQPQHFGDGTRLSIL.

The V call is TRBV7-6, the J call TRBJ2-7; TRBD2 is a possible D gene (5 bases). Germline V lookup: CDR1 SGHVS, CDR2 FNYEAQ. The ends were cut back, 1 base at V and 0 bases at J, with 10 bases in the middle. The CDR3 runs to 15 residues. The CDR3 nucleotides are TGTGCCAGCAGCTTAGAGGGAGCCCCCTCCTACGAGCAGTACTTC. It specifies CASSLEGAPSYEQYF.

For the CDR3, the DNA is TGTGCCAGCTCGGACAGGGCGAACACCGGGGAGCTGTTTTTT. Protein sequence: CASSDRANTGELFF. The rearrangement uses TRBV7-8 and TRBJ2-2; 8 bases align to TRBD1. This CDR3 spans 14 amino acids. V was clipped by 8 bases and J by 0 bases; unmatched bases: 2. Germline values: CDR1 SGHVS, CDR2 FQNEAQ.

The chain couples TRBV28 to TRBJ2-1, with TRBD1 matching over 7 bases. CDR1 MDHEN and CDR2 SYDVKM come from the germline V gene. This CDR3 spans 18 amino acids. The V segment lost 3 bases and the J segment 3 bases; nucleotides outside the gene matches: 14. As DNA, the CDR3 is TGTGCCAGCAGTTTCCCCGGGTTTGAAGGGGGCCGCTACAATGAGCAGTTCTTC. This translates into CASSFPGFEGGRYNEQFF.

This sequence joins TRBV18 and TRBJ2-1; the match to TRBD2 covers 8 bases. Per germline, CDR1 KGHSH and CDR2 LQKENI. The CDR3 is made up of 14 amino acids. V lost 3 bases and J lost 10; bases outside the gene matches: 8. CDR3 in amino acids: CASSPGGGVLEQFF. Written as DNA, the CDR3 is TGTGCCAGCTCACCCGGGGGGGGAGTTCTCGAGCAGTTCTTC.

The chain combines TRBV7-2 with TRBJ1-4; D is undetermined. The germline gives CDR1 SGHTA, CDR2 FQGNSA. CDR3 length equals 14 residues. The germline V and J ends were trimmed by 2 bases and 8 bases, with 12 bases remaining between them. As DNA, the CDR3 is TGTGCCAGCAGCTTACGCAGGAATGACGAAAAACTGTTTTTT. The encoded protein is CASSLRRNDEKLFF.

This clone occurred a few times. This chain connects TRBV14 to TRBJ2-5, with TRBD1 matching 7 bases. The CDR3 length is 14 residues. Germline V lookup: CDR1 SGHDN, CDR2 FVKESK. Trimming at V came to 4 bases and at J to 7 bases, leaving 9 bases not matched to a gene. In DNA form, the CDR3 reads TGTGCCAGCAGCCCAGGGACAGACCCCAGGACCCAGTACTTC. Translation gives CASSPGTDPRTQYF.

The chain carries TRBV5-1 and TRBJ2-5, with a tentative D call TRBD1 (5 bases). There are 14 residues in the CDR3. The V end was cut by 5 bases, the J end by 5 bases, with 16 bases between. Per the germline V gene, CDR1 is SGHRS and CDR2 is YFSETQ. CDR3 sequence (DNA): TGCGCCAGCAGTGAAGTGGACATAACCGAGACCCAGTACTTC. Translating it yields CASSEVDITETQYF.